This TCR beta chain was documented in a study of blood T cell repertoires in COVID-19. Overall study: Collection of acute and convalescent COVID-19 samples took place in the United States, Italy and Spain.

This table comes from immunoSEQ multiplex PCR, and its TCRdb copy is limited to in-frame clones, with some not included. The data show 350,000 to 500,000 clones, around nine tenths seen once. The study recruited people aged about 18 to 89 years across roughly 25 US areas. Exposed enrollees encountered a COVID-19 case at some point within 2 weeks before study entry. The CDR3 consists of 15 residues. Germline CDR1 is LNHDA and CDR2 is SQIVND (reference sequence). V was clipped by 6 bases and J by 0 bases; unmatched bases: 5. The V call is TRBV19, the J call TRBJ2-7, with 10 bases fitting TRBD2. Material: PBMCs or T cells enriched from blood (not recorded which). This clonotype originated in a woman between 18 and 29 years old who had been exposed to COVID-19. CDR3 sequence reads: CASSPWTSGSYEQYF. The DNA of the CDR3 is TGTGCCAGTAGCCCATGGACTAGCGGCTCCTACGAGCAGTACTTC.